This TCR beta chain derives from a study of blood T cell repertoires in COVID-19 (TCRdb year 2020). About the full investigation: Samples from collaborators originated in the United States, Italy and Spain and spanned both the acute and convalescent phases of COVID-19. Samples were obtained from the ongoing ImmuneRACE study (first 160 participants) and from 950 to 1,500 subjects provided by 6 global collaborators. Deeply sampled blood TCRbeta repertoires from subjects exposed to, actively infected with, or recovered from COVID-19 were included in the dataset. Where available, HLA class I and class II types were obtained from metadata supplied by the sample provider rather than from assay-based typing. Sample metadata almost always included a de-identified subject ID, COVID-19 status, age in years and sex. The material from the prospective study consisted of cDNA or gDNA derived from T cells, B-cell-depleted T cells, or PBMCs. A freely available public database, intended as a resource for researchers studying the immune response to SARS-CoV-2, is where the repertoires were released.

TCRbeta CDR3 regions were amplified from genomic DNA using the immunoSEQ Assay, a bias-controlled multiplex PCR. The paper's data handling went like this. Within the assay, amplification of reference gene primers was used to estimate how many nucleated cells each sample contained. To quantify the absolute abundance of each unique TCRbeta CDR3 rearrangement, sequence reads were collapsed and filtered. For each sample, productive Simpson clonality was calculated as the square root of Simpson's diversity index across productive rearrangements. What TCRdb holds here is the immuneACCESS table cut down to in-frame rearrangements. Part of the clones is not present; checked against another copy, under half of the missing clones reflect an unresolved V gene, and the others are unexplained. Clone size and the V and J calls come from that table; the DNA yielded D and trimming. The sample contains about 410,000 clones, 86% of them found a single time. Of the sample, over 1.1% is held by the ten largest clones.

On this clone: There is no known antigen for this receptor. There are no base qualities to consult, and no much larger clone falls within one base.

As encoded in the germline V gene (reference sequence), CDR1 is GTSNPN while CDR2 is SVGIG. Trimmed from V: 3 bases; trimmed from J: 5 bases; junction bases lacking a gene match: 10. The CDR3 holds 15 amino acids from the cysteine to the phenylalanine. Only CDR3 DNA is held: 45 bases, read in frame from base 1. The paper's findings and limits, for the study overall: How much clinical and demographic metadata was included differed by source and by participant, and the metadata was provided uncurated.

The collaborating institutions used their own protocols to collect whole blood in K2EDTA tubes. Collaborator samples were shipped for TCRbeta analysis as frozen whole blood, isolated PBMCs, or DNA extracted from either sample type. The clonotype originates from a woman aged 30 to 39 with active or convalescent COVID-19. The chain links TRBV30 with TRBJ2-1, and TRBD1 matches 7 of the central bases. The sample consisted of peripheral blood. The nucleotides read TGTGCCTGGAGGTACCGGGACAGTAAGAACAATGAGCAGTTCTTC. Its protein product is CAWRYRDSKNNEQFF. Here the CDR3 is joined to the reference TRBV30 and TRBJ2-1 genes, and the full variable domain is: SQTIHQWPATLVQPVGSPLSLECTVEGTSNPNLYWYRQAAGRGLQLLFYSVGIGQISSEVPQNLSASRPQDRQFILSSKKLLLSDSGFYLCAWRYRDSKNNEQFFGPGTRLTVL.